These 10 T cell receptor beta chains were sequenced from one sample in a study of blood T cell repertoires in COVID-19. Libraries were prepared by immunoSEQ multiplex PCR; TCRdb keeps only in-frame clonotypes and omits some of them. This table has roughly 6,800 clones, less than 90% appearing once. Material: peripheral blood. The receptors were gathered from a human donor in a cohort sampled during active COVID-19.

The chain links TRBV2 to TRBJ2-7; TRBD1 aligns across 8 bases. Trimming removed 8 bases from V and 7 bases from J; junction bases left unmatched: 13. CDR3 size: 14 residues. The germline V gene has CDR1 SNHLY and CDR2 FYNNEI. CDR3 nucleotide sequence: TGTGCCAGCTCCTTCGGACAGGGAGTTCGGGAGCAGTACTTC. Its translation is CASSFGQGVREQYF. The variable domain in full, completed from reference TRBV2 and TRBJ2-7, reads EPEVTQTPSHQVTQMGQEVILRCVPISNHLYFYWYRQILGQKVEFLVSFYNNEISEKSEIFDDQFSVERPDGSNFTLKIRSTKLEDSAMYFCASSFGQGVREQYFGPGTRLTVT.

The chain couples TRBV6-6 to TRBJ2-2; maybe TRBD2 (5 bases). V was pared by 6 bases and J by 5 bases, with 16 bases between. The germline CDR1 and CDR2 sequences are MNHNY and SVGAGI (reference sequence). CDR3 length equals 15 residues. CDR3 nucleotides: TGTGCCAGCAGCTACGTCGATCGGGGAACCGGGGAGCTGTTTTTT. This codes for CASSYVDRGTGELFF.

This chain joins TRBV2 and TRBJ2-3; 16 nucleotides agree with TRBD2. This CDR3 has 21 amino acids. Germline CDR1 reads SNHLY; CDR2 reads FYNNEI. The junction had 13 bases not matched to a gene; V was cut back by 4 bases and J by 0 bases. Here the CDR3 reads CASSVRGGLAGGLPSTDTQYF. In nucleotides, the CDR3 is TGTGCCAGCAGTGTTCGCGGGGGACTAGCGGGAGGGCTACCTAGCACAGATACGCAGTATTTT. Variable domain in full (rest from reference TRBV2 and TRBJ2-3): EPEVTQTPSHQVTQMGQEVILRCVPISNHLYFYWYRQILGQKVEFLVSFYNNEISEKSEIFDDQFSVERPDGSNFTLKIRSTKLEDSAMYFCASSVRGGLAGGLPSTDTQYFGPGTRLTVL.

The V gene is TRBV18, the J gene TRBJ2-1; TRBD2 aligns across 8 bases. The CDR3 sequence is 16 residues long. The ends lost 3 bases at V and 3 bases at J; junction bases unmatched: 7. The germline V gene encodes CDR1 KGHSH and CDR2 LQKENI. Written as DNA, the CDR3 is TGTGCCAGCTCACCGATTTTCGGGGGGGACTACAATGAGCAGTTCTTC. Translation: CASSPIFGGDYNEQFF.

This chain uses TRBV3-1 (or the pseudogene TRBV3-2) with TRBJ2-2, with D possibly TRBD2 on 6 matching bases. The CDR3 is 15 residues long. V was trimmed by 1 base and J by 5 bases, leaving 11 bases between them. CDR1 and CDR2 (germline): LGHDT, YNNKEL (reference sequence). CDR3 sequence (DNA): TGTGCCAGCAGCCAAGGGGGAGGAAGGACCGGGGAGCTGTTTTTT. This sequence encodes CASSQGGGRTGELFF.

This chain connects TRBV6-2 or TRBV6-3 to TRBJ1-1, with a tentative D call TRBD1 (6 bases). Germline CDR1 reads MNHEY; CDR2 reads SVGEGT. V lost 5 bases, J lost 4 bases, and 14 bases lay in between. This CDR3 has 14 residues. CDR3 protein: CASSPGVESTEAFF. CDR3 in DNA: TGTGCCAGCAGTCCAGGGGTAGAAAGCACTGAAGCTTTCTTT.

In this sample, this clone turned up a few times. The V call is TRBV7-9, the J call TRBJ1-1; TRBD1 aligns across 8 bases. The CDR3 is made up of 15 amino acids. The V gene end was trimmed by 1 base and the J gene end by 1 base; junction bases not matched to a gene: 2. Looked up from germline, CDR1 is SEHNR and CDR2 is FQNEAQ (reference sequence). CDR3 sequence reads: CASSLGGTGNTEAFF. In DNA form, the CDR3 reads TGTGCCAGCAGCTTAGGGGGGACAGGGAACACTGAAGCTTTCTTT.

The V and J genes are TRBV6-6 and TRBJ1-1; 7 bases match TRBD1. Trimming removed 6 bases from V and 0 bases from J; junction bases left unmatched: 10. The CDR3 has 16 residues. Germline CDR1 is MNHNY and CDR2 is SVGAGI (reference sequence). The CDR3 region is CASSLMTGPMNTEAFF. The CDR3, as DNA: TGTGCCAGCAGCCTTATGACAGGGCCTATGAACACTGAAGCTTTCTTT.

The V call is TRBV9, the J call TRBJ1-3, with 8 nucleotides matching TRBD1. With 3 bases clipped from V and 11 bases from J, the junction kept 13 bases outside the gene matches. The CDR3 sequence is 15 residues long. Germline CDR1 SGDLS, CDR2 YYNGEE. CDR3 nucleotide sequence: TGTGCCAGCAGCGAACGAGGACAGGGTCGAAGCGCCATATATTTT. Its protein product is CASSERGQGRSAIYF.

This sequence joins TRBV19 and TRBJ1-6; 8 positions match TRBD1. The ends lost 4 bases at V and 9 bases at J; junction bases unmatched: 8. Germline V gene data show CDR1 as LNHDA and CDR2 as SQIVND (reference sequence). The CDR3 is 15 amino acids. The chain's CDR3 is CASSTTGVFSSPLHF. CDR3 DNA sequence: TGTGCCAGTAGTACGACAGGGGTCTTCAGTTCACCCCTCCACTTT.